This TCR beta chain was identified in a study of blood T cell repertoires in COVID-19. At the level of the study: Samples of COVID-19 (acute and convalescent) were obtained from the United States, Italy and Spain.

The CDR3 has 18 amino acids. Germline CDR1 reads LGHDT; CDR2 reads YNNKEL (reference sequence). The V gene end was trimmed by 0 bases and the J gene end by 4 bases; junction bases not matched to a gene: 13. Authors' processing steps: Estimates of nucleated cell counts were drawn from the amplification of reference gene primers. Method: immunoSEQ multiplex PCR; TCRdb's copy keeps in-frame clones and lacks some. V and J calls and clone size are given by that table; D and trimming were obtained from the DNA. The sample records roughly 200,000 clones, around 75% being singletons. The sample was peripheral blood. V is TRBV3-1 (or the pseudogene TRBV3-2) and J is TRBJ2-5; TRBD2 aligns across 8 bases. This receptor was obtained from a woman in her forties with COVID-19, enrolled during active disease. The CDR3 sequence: CASSQDVASGLGGETQYF. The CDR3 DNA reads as TGTGCCAGCAGCCAAGATGTCGCTAGCGGGTTGGGGGGAGAGACCCAGTACTTC.